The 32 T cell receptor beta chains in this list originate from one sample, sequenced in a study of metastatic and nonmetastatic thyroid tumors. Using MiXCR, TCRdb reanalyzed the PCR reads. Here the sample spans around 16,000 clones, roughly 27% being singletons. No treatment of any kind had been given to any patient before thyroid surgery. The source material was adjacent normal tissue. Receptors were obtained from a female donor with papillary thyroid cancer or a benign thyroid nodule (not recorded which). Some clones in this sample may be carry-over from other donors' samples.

The CDR3 reads CASSLGTGYGYTF. CDR3 DNA sequence: TGTGCCAGCAGCTTGGGGACAGGGTATGGCTACACCTTC. The chain is built from TRBV5-6 and TRBJ1-2; the match to TRBD1 covers 8 bases. CDR3 size: 13 residues. Trimming cost V 0 bases and J 5 bases; bases outside gene matches: 0. The germline gives CDR1 SGHDT, CDR2 YYEEEE.

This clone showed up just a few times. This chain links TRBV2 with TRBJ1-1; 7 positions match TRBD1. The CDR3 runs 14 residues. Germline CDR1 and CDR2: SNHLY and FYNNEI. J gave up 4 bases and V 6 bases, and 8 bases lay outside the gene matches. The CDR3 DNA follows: TGTGCCAGCAGCAACAGGGGCGGGATCACTGAAGCTTTCTTT. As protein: CASSNRGGITEAFF. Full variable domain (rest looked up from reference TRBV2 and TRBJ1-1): EPEVTQTPSHQVTQMGQEVILRCVPISNHLYFYWYRQILGQKVEFLVSFYNNEISEKSEIFDDQFSVERPDGSNFTLKIRSTKLEDSAMYFCASSNRGGITEAFFGQGTRLTVV.

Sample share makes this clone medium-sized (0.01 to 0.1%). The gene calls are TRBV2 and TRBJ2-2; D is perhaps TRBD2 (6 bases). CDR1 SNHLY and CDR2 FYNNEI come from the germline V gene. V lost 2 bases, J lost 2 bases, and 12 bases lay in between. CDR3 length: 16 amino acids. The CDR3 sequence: CASSERVAANTGELFF. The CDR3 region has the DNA TGTGCCAGCAGTGAAAGAGTAGCGGCTAACACCGGGGAGCTGTTTTTT.

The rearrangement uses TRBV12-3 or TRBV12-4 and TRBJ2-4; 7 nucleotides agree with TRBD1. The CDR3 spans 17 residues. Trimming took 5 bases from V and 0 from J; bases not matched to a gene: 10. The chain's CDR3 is CASSDYGTELAKNIQYF. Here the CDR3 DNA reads TGTGCCAGCAGTGACTACGGGACAGAACTAGCCAAAAACATTCAGTACTTC.

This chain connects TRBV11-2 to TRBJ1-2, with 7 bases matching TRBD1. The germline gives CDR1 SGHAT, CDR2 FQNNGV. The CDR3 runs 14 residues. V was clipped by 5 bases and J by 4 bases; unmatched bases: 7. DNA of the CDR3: TGTGCCAGCAGCAAAGAAGGGGGCTTCTATGGCTACACCTTC. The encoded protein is CASSKEGGFYGYTF.

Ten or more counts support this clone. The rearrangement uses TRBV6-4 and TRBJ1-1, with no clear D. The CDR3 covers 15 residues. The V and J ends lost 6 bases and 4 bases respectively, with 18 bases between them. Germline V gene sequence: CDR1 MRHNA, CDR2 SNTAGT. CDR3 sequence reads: CASSWVLLVSTEAFF. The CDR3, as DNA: TGTGCCAGCAGCTGGGTCCTTCTGGTTTCCACTGAAGCTTTCTTT.

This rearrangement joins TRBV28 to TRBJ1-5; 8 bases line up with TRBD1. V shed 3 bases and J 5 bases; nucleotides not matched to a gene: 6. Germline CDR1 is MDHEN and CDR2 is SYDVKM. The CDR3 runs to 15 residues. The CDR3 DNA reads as TGTGCCAGCAGTTTGGGTGGACAGGGAGATCAGCCCCAGCATTTT. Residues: CASSLGGQGDQPQHF.

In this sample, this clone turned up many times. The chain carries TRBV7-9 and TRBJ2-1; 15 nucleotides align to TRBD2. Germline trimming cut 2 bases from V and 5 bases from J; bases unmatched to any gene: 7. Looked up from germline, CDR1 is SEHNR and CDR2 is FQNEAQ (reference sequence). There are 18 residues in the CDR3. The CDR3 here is CASSLLPGLAGGDNEQFF. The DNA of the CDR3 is TGTGCCAGCAGCTTACTTCCGGGACTAGCGGGAGGAGACAATGAGCAGTTCTTC.

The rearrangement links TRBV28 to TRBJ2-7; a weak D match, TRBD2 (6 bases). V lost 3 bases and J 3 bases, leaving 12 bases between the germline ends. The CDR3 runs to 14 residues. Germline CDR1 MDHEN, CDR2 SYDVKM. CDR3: CASSLFGTFYEQYF. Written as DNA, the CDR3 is TGTGCCAGCAGTTTGTTCGGGACTTTCTACGAGCAGTACTTC.

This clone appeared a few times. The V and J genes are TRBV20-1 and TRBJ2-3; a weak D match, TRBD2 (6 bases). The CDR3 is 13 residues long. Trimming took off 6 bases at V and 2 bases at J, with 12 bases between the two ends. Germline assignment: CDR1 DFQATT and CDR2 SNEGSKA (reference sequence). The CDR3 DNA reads TGCAGTGCGGAGGGAGGAAACACAGATACGCAGTATTTT. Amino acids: CSAEGGNTDTQYF.

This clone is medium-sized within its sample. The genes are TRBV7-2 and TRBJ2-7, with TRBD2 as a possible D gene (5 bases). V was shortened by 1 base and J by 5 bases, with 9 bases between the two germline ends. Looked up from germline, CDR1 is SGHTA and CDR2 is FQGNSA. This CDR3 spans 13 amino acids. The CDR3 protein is CASSLENGDEQYF. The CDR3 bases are TGTGCCAGCAGCTTAGAGAACGGGGACGAGCAGTACTTC.

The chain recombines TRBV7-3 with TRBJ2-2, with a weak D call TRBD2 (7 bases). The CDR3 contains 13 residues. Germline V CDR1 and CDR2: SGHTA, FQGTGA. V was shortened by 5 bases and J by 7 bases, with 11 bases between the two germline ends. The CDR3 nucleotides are TGTGCCAGCAGCCCGGGGGGCCTCGGGGAGCTGTTTTTT. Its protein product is CASSPGGLGELFF.

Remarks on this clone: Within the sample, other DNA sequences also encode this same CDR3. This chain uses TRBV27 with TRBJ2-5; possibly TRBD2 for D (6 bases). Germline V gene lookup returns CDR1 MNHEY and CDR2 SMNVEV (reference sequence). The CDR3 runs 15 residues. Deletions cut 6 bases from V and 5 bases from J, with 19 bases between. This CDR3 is CASRGGTHQGETQYF. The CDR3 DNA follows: TGTGCCAGCAGGGGGGGTACTCACCAAGGGGAGACCCAGTACTTC.

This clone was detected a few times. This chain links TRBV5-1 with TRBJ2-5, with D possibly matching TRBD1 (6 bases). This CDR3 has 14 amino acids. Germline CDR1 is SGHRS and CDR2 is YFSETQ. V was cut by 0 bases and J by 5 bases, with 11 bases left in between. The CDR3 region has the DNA TGCGCCAGCAGCTTGGGGGACATCTCTGAGACCCAGTACTTC. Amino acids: CASSLGDISETQYF.

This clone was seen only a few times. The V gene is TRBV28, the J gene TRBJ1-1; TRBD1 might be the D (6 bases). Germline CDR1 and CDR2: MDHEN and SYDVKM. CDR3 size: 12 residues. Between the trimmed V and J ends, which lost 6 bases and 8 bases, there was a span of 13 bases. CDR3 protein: CASSQTGREAFF. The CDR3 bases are TGTGCCAGCAGCCAAACAGGGCGCGAAGCTTTCTTT.

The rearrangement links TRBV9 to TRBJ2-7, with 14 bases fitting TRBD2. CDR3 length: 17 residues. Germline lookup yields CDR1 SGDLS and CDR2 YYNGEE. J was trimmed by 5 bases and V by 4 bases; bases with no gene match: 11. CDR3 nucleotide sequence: TGTGCCAGCAGCCCCGGACTAGCGGGGGGAAGAGGCAACGAGCAGTACTTC. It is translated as CASSPGLAGGRGNEQYF.

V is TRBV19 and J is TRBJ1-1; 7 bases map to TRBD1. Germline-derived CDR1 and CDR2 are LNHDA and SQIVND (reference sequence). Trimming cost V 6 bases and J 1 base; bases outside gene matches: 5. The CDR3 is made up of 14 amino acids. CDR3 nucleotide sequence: TGTGCCAGTAGGCTACAGGGGACGAACACTGAAGCTTTCTTT. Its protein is CASRLQGTNTEAFF. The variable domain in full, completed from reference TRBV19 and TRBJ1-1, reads DGGITQSPKYLFRKEGQNVTLSCEQNLNHDAMYWYRQDPGQGLRLIYYSQIVNDFQKGDIAEGYSVSREKKESFPLTVTSAQKNPTAFYLCASRLQGTNTEAFFGQGTRLTVV.

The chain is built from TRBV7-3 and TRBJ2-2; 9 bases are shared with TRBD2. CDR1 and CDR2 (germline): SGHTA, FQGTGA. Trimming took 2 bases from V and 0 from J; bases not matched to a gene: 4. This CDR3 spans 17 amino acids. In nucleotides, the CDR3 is TGTGCCAGCAGCTTACCAGCGGGAGGCCCGAACACCGGGGAGCTGTTTTTT. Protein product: CASSLPAGGPNTGELFF.

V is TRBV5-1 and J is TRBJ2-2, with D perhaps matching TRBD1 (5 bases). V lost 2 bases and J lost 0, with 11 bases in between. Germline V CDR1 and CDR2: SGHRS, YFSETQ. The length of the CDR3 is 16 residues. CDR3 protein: CASSFRRGSNTGELFF. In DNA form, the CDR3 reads TGCGCCAGCAGCTTTAGAAGGGGATCGAACACCGGGGAGCTGTTTTTT.

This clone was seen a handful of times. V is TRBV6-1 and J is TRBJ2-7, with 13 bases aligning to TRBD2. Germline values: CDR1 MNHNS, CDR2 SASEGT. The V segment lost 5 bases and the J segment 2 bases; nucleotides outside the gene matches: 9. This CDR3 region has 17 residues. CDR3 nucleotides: TGTGCCAGCAGTCCCAGGGGACTAGCGGGACCTGCCTACGAGCAGTACTTC. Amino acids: CASSPRGLAGPAYEQYF.

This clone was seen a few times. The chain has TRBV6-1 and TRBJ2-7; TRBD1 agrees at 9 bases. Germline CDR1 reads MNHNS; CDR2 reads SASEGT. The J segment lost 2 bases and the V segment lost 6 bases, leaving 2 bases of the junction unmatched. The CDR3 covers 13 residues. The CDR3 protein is CASRGQGPYEQYF. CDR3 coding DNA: TGTGCCAGCAGGGGACAGGGTCCCTACGAGCAGTACTTC.

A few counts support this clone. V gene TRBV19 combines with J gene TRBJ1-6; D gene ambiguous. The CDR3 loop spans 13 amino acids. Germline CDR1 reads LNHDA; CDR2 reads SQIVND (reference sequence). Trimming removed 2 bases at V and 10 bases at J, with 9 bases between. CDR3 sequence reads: CASSIRKGSPLHF. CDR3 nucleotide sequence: TGTGCCAGTAGTATAAGGAAGGGATCACCCCTCCACTTT. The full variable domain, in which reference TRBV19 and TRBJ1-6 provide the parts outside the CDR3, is DGGITQSPKYLFRKEGQNVTLSCEQNLNHDAMYWYRQDPGQGLRLIYYSQIVNDFQKGDIAEGYSVSREKKESFPLTVTSAQKNPTAFYLCASSIRKGSPLHFGNGTRLTVT.

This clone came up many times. CDR3 amino acids: CASSLGGVRGYQPQHF. CDR3 sequence (DNA): TGTGCCAGCAGTTTAGGGGGGGTCCGGGGTTATCAGCCCCAGCATTTT. The J gene is TRBJ1-5, the V gene TRBV28; D may be TRBD1 (5 bases). CDR1 and CDR2 from the germline V gene are MDHEN and SYDVKM. V was shortened by 2 bases and J by 5 bases, with 16 bases between the two germline ends. The CDR3 totals 16 residues.

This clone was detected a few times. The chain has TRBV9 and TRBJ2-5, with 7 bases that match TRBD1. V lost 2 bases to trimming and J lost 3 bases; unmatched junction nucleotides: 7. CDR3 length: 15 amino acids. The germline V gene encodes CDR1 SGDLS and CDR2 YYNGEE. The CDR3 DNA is TGTGCCAGCAGCGTGACAGGGTCTATCGAAGAGACCCAGTACTTC. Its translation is CASSVTGSIEETQYF.

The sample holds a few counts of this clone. The CDR3 loop is CASSLDRDEQYF. The CDR3 DNA follows: TGTGCCAGCAGTTTGGACAGGGACGAGCAGTACTTC. The chain uses TRBV28 and TRBJ2-7; 8 bases match TRBD1. The V segment lost 3 bases and the J segment 5 bases; nucleotides outside the gene matches: 0. The CDR3 spans 12 residues. Germline V gene sequence: CDR1 MDHEN, CDR2 SYDVKM.

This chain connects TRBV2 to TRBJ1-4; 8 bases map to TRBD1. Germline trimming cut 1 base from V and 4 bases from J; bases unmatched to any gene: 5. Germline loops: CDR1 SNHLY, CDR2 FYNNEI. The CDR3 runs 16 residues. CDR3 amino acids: CASSEGDRIINEKLFF. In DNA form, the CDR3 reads TGTGCCAGCAGTGAAGGGGACAGGATAATTAATGAAAAACTGTTTTTT.

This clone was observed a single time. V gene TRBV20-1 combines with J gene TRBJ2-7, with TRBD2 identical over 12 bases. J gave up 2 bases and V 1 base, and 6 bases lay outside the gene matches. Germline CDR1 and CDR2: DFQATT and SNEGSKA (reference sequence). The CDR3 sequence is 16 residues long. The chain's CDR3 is CSARAPSGGAPYEQYF. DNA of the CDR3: TGCAGTGCTAGAGCGCCTAGCGGGGGGGCCCCCTACGAGCAGTACTTC.

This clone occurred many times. CDR3 region: CASSFDTRTLHF. DNA of the CDR3: TGTGCCAGCAGCTTTGATACTCGAACCCTCCACTTT. The chain recombines TRBV7-9 with TRBJ1-6, with no clear D. This CDR3 region has 12 residues. Germline CDR1 reads SEHNR; CDR2 reads FQNEAQ (reference sequence). The V end lost 3 bases, the J end lost 14 bases, and 11 bases lay between the germline ends.

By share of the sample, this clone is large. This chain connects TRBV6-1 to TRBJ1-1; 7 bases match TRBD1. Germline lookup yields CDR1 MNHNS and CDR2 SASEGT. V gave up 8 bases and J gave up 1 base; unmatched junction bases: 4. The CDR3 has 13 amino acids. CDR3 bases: TGTGCCAGCCGCAGGGGGTCGAACACTGAAGCTTTCTTT. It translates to CASRRGSNTEAFF.

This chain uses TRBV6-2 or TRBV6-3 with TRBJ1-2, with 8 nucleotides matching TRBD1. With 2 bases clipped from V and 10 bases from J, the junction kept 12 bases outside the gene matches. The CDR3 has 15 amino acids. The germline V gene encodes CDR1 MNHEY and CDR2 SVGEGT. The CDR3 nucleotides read TGTGCCAGCAGTTACGGGGACTTCAGGGGGCGCGACTACACCTTC. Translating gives CASSYGDFRGRDYTF.

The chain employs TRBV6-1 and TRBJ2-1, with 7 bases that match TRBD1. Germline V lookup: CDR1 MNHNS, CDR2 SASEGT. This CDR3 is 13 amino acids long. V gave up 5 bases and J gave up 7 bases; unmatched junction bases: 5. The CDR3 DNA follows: TGTGCCAGCAGTTCCGGGACAGCAAATGAGCAGTTCTTC. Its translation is CASSSGTANEQFF.

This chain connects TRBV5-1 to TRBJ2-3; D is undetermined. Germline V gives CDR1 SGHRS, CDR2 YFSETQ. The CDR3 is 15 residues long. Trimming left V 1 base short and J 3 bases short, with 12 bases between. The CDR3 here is CASSLRSTRTDTQYF. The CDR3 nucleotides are TGCGCCAGCAGCTTGCGAAGTACTCGAACAGATACGCAGTATTTT. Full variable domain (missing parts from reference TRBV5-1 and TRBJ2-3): KAGVTQTPRYLIKTRGQQVTLSCSPISGHRSVSWYQQTPGQGLQFLFEYFSETQRNKGNFPGRFSGRQFSNSRSEMNVSTLELGDSALYLCASSLRSTRTDTQYFGPGTRLTVL.